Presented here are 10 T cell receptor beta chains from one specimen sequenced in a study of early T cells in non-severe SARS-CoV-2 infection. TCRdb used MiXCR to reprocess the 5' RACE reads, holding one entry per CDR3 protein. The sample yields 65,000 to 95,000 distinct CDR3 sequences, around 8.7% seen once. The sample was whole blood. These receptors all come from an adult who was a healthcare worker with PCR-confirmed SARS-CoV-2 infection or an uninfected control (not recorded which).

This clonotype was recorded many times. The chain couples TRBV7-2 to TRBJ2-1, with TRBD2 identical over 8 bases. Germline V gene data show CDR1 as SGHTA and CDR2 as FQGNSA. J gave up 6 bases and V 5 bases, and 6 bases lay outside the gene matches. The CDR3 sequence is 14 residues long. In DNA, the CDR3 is TGTGCCAGCAGCCCAGGACTAGCACGCAATGAGCAGTTCTTC. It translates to CASSPGLARNEQFF.

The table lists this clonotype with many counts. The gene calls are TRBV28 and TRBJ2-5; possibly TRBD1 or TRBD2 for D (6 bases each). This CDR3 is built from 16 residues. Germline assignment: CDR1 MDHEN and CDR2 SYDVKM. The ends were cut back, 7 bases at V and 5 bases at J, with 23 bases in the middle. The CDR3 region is CASTPMGAPGGETQYF. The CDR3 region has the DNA TGTGCCAGCACTCCCATGGGGGCCCCCGGAGGGGAGACCCAGTACTTC.

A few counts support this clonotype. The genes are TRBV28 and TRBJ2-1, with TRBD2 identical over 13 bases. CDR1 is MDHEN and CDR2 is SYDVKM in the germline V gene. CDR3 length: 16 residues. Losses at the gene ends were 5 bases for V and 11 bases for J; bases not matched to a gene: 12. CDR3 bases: TGTGCCAGCAGTCCCAGGAGGGGACTAGCGGGAAGTCAGCAGTTCTTC. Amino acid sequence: CASSPRRGLAGSQQFF.

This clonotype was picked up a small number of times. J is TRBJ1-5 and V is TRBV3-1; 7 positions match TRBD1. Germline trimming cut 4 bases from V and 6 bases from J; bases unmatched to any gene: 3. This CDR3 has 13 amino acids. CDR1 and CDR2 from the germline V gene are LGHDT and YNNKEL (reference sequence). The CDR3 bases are TGTGCCAGCAGCCCCGACAGGGTTCAGCCCCAGCATTTT. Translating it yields CASSPDRVQPQHF.

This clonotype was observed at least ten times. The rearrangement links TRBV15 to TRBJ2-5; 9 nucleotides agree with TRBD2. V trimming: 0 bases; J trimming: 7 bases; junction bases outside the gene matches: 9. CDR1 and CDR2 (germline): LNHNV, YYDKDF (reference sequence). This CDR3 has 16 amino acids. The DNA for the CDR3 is TGTGCCACCAGCAGAGATCAGGCGGGAGGGCTGGTGACCCAGTACTTC. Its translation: CATSRDQAGGLVTQYF.

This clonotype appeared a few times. In DNA, the CDR3 is TGCGCCAGCAGCTATCAAGATGTAACAAGGGGGGACGAGCAGTTCTTC. The encoded protein is CASSYQDVTRGDEQFF. The chain carries TRBV5-1 and TRBJ2-1, with D perhaps assigned TRBD1 or TRBD2 (6 bases each). Germline values: CDR1 SGHRS, CDR2 YFSETQ. Trimming removed 3 bases from V and 10 bases from J, with 23 bases in between. This CDR3 has 16 residues.

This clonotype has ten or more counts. DNA of the CDR3: TGTGCCAGCAGCGTAGTTGGTGGCACCGGGGAGCTGTTTTTT. Residues: CASSVVGGTGELFF. V gene TRBV9 combines with J gene TRBJ2-2, with D uncertain. The CDR3 has 14 residues. CDR1 and CDR2 (germline): SGDLS, YYNGEE. V was pared by 0 bases and J by 4 bases, with 7 bases between.

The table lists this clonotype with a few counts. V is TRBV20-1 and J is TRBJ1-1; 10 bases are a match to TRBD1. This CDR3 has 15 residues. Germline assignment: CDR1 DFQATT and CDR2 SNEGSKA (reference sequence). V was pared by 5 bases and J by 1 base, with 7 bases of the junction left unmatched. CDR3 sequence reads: CSALPGQGKNTEAFF. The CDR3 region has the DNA TGCAGTGCTTTGCCGGGACAGGGGAAGAACACTGAAGCTTTCTTT.

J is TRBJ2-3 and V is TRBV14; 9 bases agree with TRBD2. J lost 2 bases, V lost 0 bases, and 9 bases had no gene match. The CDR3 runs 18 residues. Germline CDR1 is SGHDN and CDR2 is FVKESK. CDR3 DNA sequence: TGTGCCAGCAGCCAAGAGAGGCCGGGACTAGCCCTCACAGATACGCAGTATTTT. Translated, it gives CASSQERPGLALTDTQYF.

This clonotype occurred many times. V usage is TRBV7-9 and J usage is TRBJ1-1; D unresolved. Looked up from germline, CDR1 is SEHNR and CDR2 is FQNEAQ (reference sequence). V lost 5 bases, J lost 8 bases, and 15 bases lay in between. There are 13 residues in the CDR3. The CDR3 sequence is CASSASVSVEAFF. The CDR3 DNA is TGTGCCAGCAGCGCGAGCGTGTCAGTGGAAGCTTTCTTT.